Listed here are 27 T cell receptor beta chains from one sample, sequenced in a study of siplizumab effects on memory and regulatory T cells. Sequenced by immunoSEQ multiplex PCR; TCRdb stores in-frame clones only, minus some. The data show about 60,000 clones, approximately 82% seen once. The sequenced material came from memory CD4+ T cells sorted from blood. Source of these receptors: a human donor in good health.

V is TRBV2 and J is TRBJ1-2; no reliable D call. Deletions cut 5 bases from V and 1 base from J, with 8 bases between. Germline values: CDR1 SNHLY, CDR2 FYNNEI. The CDR3 runs to 13 residues. CDR3 in DNA: TGTGCCAGCAGTCCGTCCCATAACTATGGCTACACCTTC. This encodes CASSPSHNYGYTF.

The rearrangement joins TRBV15 to TRBJ1-2; possible D gene TRBD1, 6 bases. The CDR3 has 15 residues. CDR1 is LNHNV and CDR2 is YYDKDF in the germline V gene (reference sequence). The V end was cut by 0 bases, the J end by 4 bases, with 12 bases between. The CDR3, as DNA: TGTGCCACCAGCAGAGATCAAGGGGGTCCCTATGGCTACACCTTC. It yields the protein CATSRDQGGPYGYTF.

This clone has just a few counts. The chain carries TRBV6-1 and TRBJ2-7; 9 bases fit TRBD1. This CDR3 is built from 15 residues. Trimming took 7 bases from V and 0 from J; bases not matched to a gene: 7. CDR1 MNHNS and CDR2 SASEGT come from the germline V gene. CDR3 loop: CASTQGQGLSYEQYF. The CDR3 DNA reads TGTGCCAGCACCCAGGGACAGGGACTCTCCTACGAGCAGTACTTC.

This chain connects TRBV25-1 to TRBJ2-5, with TRBD1 matching 10 bases. V gave up 5 bases and J gave up 4 bases; unmatched junction bases: 13. CDR1 and CDR2 (germline): MGHDK, SYGVNS. The CDR3 totals 17 residues. The CDR3 here is CASSPRQGTGVLETQYF. The CDR3 region has the DNA TGTGCCAGCAGTCCCCGCCAGGGGACAGGGGTCCTAGAGACCCAGTACTTC.

This chain links TRBV13 with TRBJ2-7; 10 nucleotides align to TRBD2. CDR1 is PRHDT, CDR2 FYEKMQ, per germline (reference sequence). V was clipped by 5 bases and J by 1 base; unmatched bases: 11. CDR3 length: 17 amino acids. The chain's CDR3 is CASSPPLTSGESYEQYF. The CDR3 DNA follows: TGTGCCAGCAGCCCCCCCCTAACTAGCGGGGAGTCCTACGAGCAGTACTTC.

In DNA form, the CDR3 reads TGTGCCAGCTCACCGGACTACCTCACAGATACGCAGTATTTT. Translating it yields CASSPDYLTDTQYF. The genes are TRBV18 and TRBJ2-3; weak D call: TRBD2 (6 bases). Trimming took off 3 bases at V and 2 bases at J, with 9 bases between the two ends. CDR1 is KGHSH and CDR2 is LQKENI in the germline V gene. This CDR3 region has 14 residues. Based on the CDR3 plus reference TRBV18 and TRBJ2-3, the full variable domain is NAGVMQNPRHLVRRRGQEARLRCSPMKGHSHVYWYRQLPEEGLKFMVYLQKENIIDESGMPKERFSAEFPKEGPSILRIQQVVRGDSAAYFCASSPDYLTDTQYFGPGTRLTVL.

The genes are TRBV9 and TRBJ2-2; 7 positions agree with TRBD2. This CDR3 is built from 18 residues. CDR1 is SGDLS and CDR2 is YYNGEE in the germline V gene. Germline trimming cut 0 bases from V and 2 bases from J; bases unmatched to any gene: 10. CDR3 in DNA: TGTGCCAGCAGCGTAGCCCCTCCAGCGGGATATAACACCGGGGAGCTGTTTTTT. The encoded protein is CASSVAPPAGYNTGELFF.

The rearrangement links TRBV19 to TRBJ1-2; perhaps TRBD1 as D (5 bases). Germline loops: CDR1 LNHDA, CDR2 SQIVND (reference sequence). V was shortened by 3 bases and J by 5 bases, with 13 bases between the two germline ends. This CDR3 has 14 amino acids. Here the CDR3 DNA reads TGTGCCAGTAGTATTACTGGGACGGAGTATGGCTACACCTTC. Its translation is CASSITGTEYGYTF. Using reference TRBV19 and TRBJ1-2 for the parts outside the CDR3, the full variable domain is DGGITQSPKYLFRKEGQNVTLSCEQNLNHDAMYWYRQDPGQGLRLIYYSQIVNDFQKGDIAEGYSVSREKKESFPLTVTSAQKNPTAFYLCASSITGTEYGYTFGSGTRLTVV.

The rearrangement links TRBV2 to TRBJ2-1; perhaps TRBD2 as D (6 bases). Per germline, CDR1 SNHLY and CDR2 FYNNEI. The CDR3 consists of 12 residues. V was shortened by 11 bases and J by 5 bases, with 13 bases between the two germline ends. CDR3 in amino acids: CAGGTLNNEQFF. CDR3 nucleotide sequence: TGTGCCGGAGGGACTTTGAACAATGAGCAGTTCTTC.

The chain carries TRBV7-9 and TRBJ1-4, with 7 nucleotides matching TRBD1. Germline CDR1 is SEHNR and CDR2 is FQNEAQ (reference sequence). The trim removed 1 base at V and 6 bases at J, leaving 5 bases unmatched. The CDR3 consists of 15 residues. DNA for the CDR3: TGTGCCAGCAGCTTAGGAACAGGGGAAGATGAAAAACTGTTTTTT. The encoded protein is CASSLGTGEDEKLFF. The complete variable domain, with remaining parts taken from reference TRBV7-9 and TRBJ1-4, reads DTGVSQNPRHKITKRGQNVTFRCDPISEHNRLYWYRQTLGQGPEFLTYFQNEAQLEKSRLLSDRFSAERPKGSFSTLEIQRTEQGDSAMYLCASSLGTGEDEKLFFGSGTQLSVL.

The chain employs TRBV14 and TRBJ2-1, with 7 bases that match TRBD1. The V gene's germline CDR1 is SGHDN and CDR2 FVKESK. The CDR3 is 14 residues long. Losses at the gene ends were 0 bases for V and 10 bases for J; bases not matched to a gene: 6. The CDR3 region is CASSQDEGAREQFF. The CDR3 DNA reads TGTGCCAGCAGCCAAGATGAGGGGGCCAGAGAGCAGTTCTTC.

The V and J genes are TRBV29-1 and TRBJ1-1; possibly TRBD1 for D (6 bases). Trimming took 6 bases from V and 1 from J, leaving 30 bases between them. CDR1 and CDR2 (germline): SQVTM, ANQGSEA. CDR3 length: 19 residues. The CDR3 here is CSVLSPSTGGGLGNTEAFF. DNA for the CDR3: TGCAGCGTCTTATCCCCATCGACAGGAGGTGGTCTTGGGAACACTGAAGCTTTCTTT. Full variable domain (missing parts from reference TRBV29-1 and TRBJ1-1): SAVISQKPSRDICQRGTSLTIQCQVDSQVTMMFWYRQQPGQSLTLIATANQGSEATYESGFVIDKFPISRPNLTFSTLTVSNMSPEDSSIYLCSVLSPSTGGGLGNTEAFFGQGTRLTVV.

This clone was observed a single time. The chain recombines TRBV21-1 with TRBJ2-7; the table's D call TRBD2 went unverified against the DNA. TRBV21-1 is labeled a pseudogene. This CDR3 has 14 amino acids. The CDR3 sequence: CASTSNRGGRGQYF. CDR3 DNA: TGTGCCAGCACCTCTAATCGGGGGGGGCGCGGGCAGTACTTC.

The chain is built from TRBV19 and TRBJ2-7; D unresolved. V lost 5 bases and J 7 bases, leaving 12 bases between the germline ends. Germline CDR1 is LNHDA and CDR2 is SQIVND (reference sequence). This CDR3 has 12 residues. The DNA for the CDR3 is TGTGCCAGTAGTGTAGGTTCCCGGGAGCAGTACTTC. Translating it yields CASSVGSREQYF.

This clone was recorded at least ten times. The rearrangement joins TRBV4-1 to TRBJ1-3; weak D call: TRBD1 (5 bases). Germline CDR1 and CDR2: MGHRA and YSYEKL. Trimming cost V 1 base and J 3 bases, with 7 bases left between them. The CDR3 totals 14 residues. The DNA of the CDR3 is TGCGCCAGCAGCCAAGTGGGGGGTGGAAACACCATATATTTT. Its translation: CASSQVGGGNTIYF.

The chain employs TRBV5-1 and TRBJ1-2; 7 positions agree with TRBD1. Per the germline V gene, CDR1 is SGHRS and CDR2 is YFSETQ. The CDR3 contains 14 residues. The trim removed 0 bases at V and 4 bases at J, leaving 3 bases unmatched. For the CDR3, the DNA is TGCGCCAGCAGCTTGGAACAGGGGCCCTATGGCTACACCTTC. Protein product: CASSLEQGPYGYTF.

V is TRBV7-9 and J is TRBJ2-1, with 7 bases fitting TRBD1. V shed 3 bases, J shed 6 bases, and the junction held 5 bases outside the gene matches. Germline V gene sequence: CDR1 SEHNR, CDR2 FQNEAQ (reference sequence). The CDR3 sequence is 14 residues long. The CDR3 DNA is TGTGCCAGCAGCTTTAGACAGGGTGGCAATGAGCAGTTCTTC. Translated: CASSFRQGGNEQFF.

The DNA for the CDR3 is TGTGCCAGCAGGAGCTTAGCGGGAGGGGGTGAGACCCAGTACTTC. Translating gives CASRSLAGGGETQYF. The V gene is TRBV6-1, the J gene TRBJ2-5; TRBD2 matches at 11 bases. CDR1 is MNHNS, CDR2 SASEGT, per germline. The V and J ends lost 6 bases and 5 bases, in that order; junction bases with no gene match: 8. The CDR3 contains 15 residues.

V usage is TRBV5-1 and J usage is TRBJ1-1; D is undetermined. With 0 bases removed from V and 1 base from J, the gap between germline ends came to 10 bases. Germline assignment: CDR1 SGHRS and CDR2 YFSETQ. The CDR3 runs to 15 residues. The CDR3, as DNA: TGCGCCAGCAGCTTGGGAGGGAGGGCGAACACTGAAGCTTTCTTT. This gives the protein CASSLGGRANTEAFF.

The gene calls are TRBV19 and TRBJ2-7; TRBD1 might be the D (6 bases). CDR3 length: 15 amino acids. Germline loops: CDR1 LNHDA, CDR2 SQIVND (reference sequence). The V and J ends lost 4 bases and 1 base respectively, with 14 bases between them. CDR3 DNA: TGTGCCAGTAGTACGTTCCGACAGGCTTCCTACGAGCAGTACTTC. Translation gives CASSTFRQASYEQYF.

The V and J genes are TRBV19 and TRBJ1-3; D call uncertain. The germline V and J ends were trimmed by 2 bases and 3 bases, with 14 bases remaining between them. There are 16 residues in the CDR3. Germline V lookup: CDR1 LNHDA, CDR2 SQIVND (reference sequence). In nucleotides, the CDR3 is TGTGCCAGTAGTATAACAGCGCAGCTTCATGGAAACACCATATATTTT. This translates into CASSITAQLHGNTIYF.

There are a few counts of this clone. The V and J genes are TRBV5-6 and TRBJ2-3; no clear D gene. This CDR3 contains 15 residues. Between the trimmed V and J ends, which lost 0 bases and 2 bases, there was a span of 10 bases. CDR1 is SGHDT and CDR2 is YYEEEE in the germline V gene. The CDR3 region has the DNA TGTGCCAGCAGCTTGGTACCCCAAAACACAGATACGCAGTATTTT. It yields the protein CASSLVPQNTDTQYF.

This chain connects TRBV18 to TRBJ2-1; D gene ambiguous. Germline V lookup: CDR1 KGHSH, CDR2 LQKENI. Trimming removed 3 bases from V and 0 bases from J, with 9 bases in between. CDR3 size: 15 residues. The CDR3 spells CASSPRQSSYNEQFF. The CDR3 region has the DNA TGTGCCAGCTCACCGAGGCAGTCCTCCTACAATGAGCAGTTCTTC.

The rearrangement joins TRBV9 to TRBJ1-5, with no clear D. The CDR3 sequence is 14 residues long. Deletions cut 0 bases from V and 3 bases from J, with 7 bases between. CDR1 is SGDLS and CDR2 is YYNGEE in the germline V gene. Here the CDR3 DNA reads TGTGCCAGCAGCGTAGGCCAGAACAATCAGCCCCAGCATTTT. This translates into CASSVGQNNQPQHF.

This chain joins TRBV27 and TRBJ2-7, with D unresolved. The CDR3 sequence is 12 residues long. V was cut by 8 bases and J by 3 bases, with 11 bases left in between. Germline V gene lookup returns CDR1 MNHEY and CDR2 SMNVEV (reference sequence). CDR3 coding DNA: TGTGCCAGCCAAGGGAACAACTACGAGCAGTACTTC. It translates to CASQGNNYEQYF.

Notes on this clone: At one end the junction does not follow the germline gene, possibly because of a read error. The rearrangement links TRBV19 to TRBJ1-3; D ambiguous. Germline CDR1 and CDR2: LNHDA and SQIVND (reference sequence). This CDR3 is built from 12 residues. CDR3 sequence: CASSPLGNIIYF. In nucleotides, the CDR3 is TGTGCCAGTAGCCCGCTTGGAAACATCATATATTTT.

J is TRBJ2-3 and V is TRBV4-1; no clear D. Deletions cut 2 bases from V and 0 bases from J, with 9 bases between. The CDR3 consists of 15 residues. Germline V gene sequence: CDR1 MGHRA, CDR2 YSYEKL. CDR3 bases: TGCGCCAGCAGCCAATTACACGTCAGCACAGATACGCAGTATTTT. Its protein is CASSQLHVSTDTQYF.